A single sample is the source of the 14 T cell receptor beta chains below, sequenced in a study of blood T cells in healthy people across ages. Alongside a J-beta primer mix, a sample-barcoded 5' primer served in a second PCR lasting roughly 7 to 12 cycles. A single record per CDR3 protein comes from TCRdb applying MiXCR to the 5' RACE reads. Counted here are hundreds of thousands of distinct CDR3 sequences, approximately 25% occurring once; the ten biggest clones make up 9.4%. These data were likewise used in another study, on T cells of mothers and their children.

The material sequenced was blood. Source of these receptors: a boy aged 5-17 years in good health.

The chain employs TRBV6-6 and TRBJ1-1, with 9 bases lining up with TRBD1. Germline assignment: CDR1 MNHNY and CDR2 SVGAGI (reference sequence). This CDR3 region has 16 residues. J lost 5 bases, V lost 4 bases, and 11 bases had no gene match. In nucleotides, the CDR3 is TGTGCCAGCAGTTTAATTCTACAGGGGGCTAGTACTGAAGCTTTCTTT. This gives the protein CASSLILQGASTEAFF.

The chain carries TRBV27 and TRBJ2-1; D is perhaps TRBD1 (6 bases). The CDR3 extends over 14 amino acids. Germline V gene lookup returns CDR1 MNHEY and CDR2 SMNVEV (reference sequence). V shed 6 bases and J shed 8 bases, with 17 bases lying between them. The CDR3 coding sequence is TGTGCCAGCAGCCTCAAACAGGGTTCGGATGAGCAGTTCTTC. Encoded protein: CASSLKQGSDEQFF.

The chain joins TRBV24-1 to TRBJ2-3, with 9 bases that match TRBD1. V was pared by 7 bases and J by 2 bases, with 12 bases of the junction left unmatched. The germline gives CDR1 KGHDR, CDR2 SFDVKD. This CDR3 region has 17 residues. CDR3 DNA sequence: TGTGCCACCAGCGACAGGACAGGGGTGTCCACCACAGATACGCAGTATTTT. Protein: CATSDRTGVSTTDTQYF.

This clonotype was seen a handful of times. The chain employs TRBV2 and TRBJ2-6; D remains ambiguous. The CDR3 loop spans 15 amino acids. V shed 2 bases and J shed 2 bases, with 7 bases lying between them. CDR1 and CDR2 (germline): SNHLY, FYNNEI. As DNA, the CDR3 is TGTGCCAGCAGTGAACCCTTTACTGGGGCCAACGTCCTGACTTTC. This sequence encodes CASSEPFTGANVLTF.

J is TRBJ2-7 and V is TRBV7-9, with D perhaps given as TRBD1 or TRBD2 (5 bases each). The V end was cut by 3 bases, the J end by 5 bases, with 20 bases between. CDR1 SEHNR and CDR2 FQNEAQ come from the germline V gene (reference sequence). The CDR3 loop spans 16 amino acids. CDR3 protein: CASSFYTGTPRNEQYF. The CDR3 DNA reads TGTGCCAGCAGCTTCTATACCGGGACCCCTCGCAACGAGCAGTACTTC.

This clonotype was counted a few times. This chain links TRBV11-3 with TRBJ2-7, with a weak D call TRBD1 (6 bases). The CDR3 contains 15 residues. From germline, CDR1 is SGHNT and CDR2 YENEEA. V lost 5 bases, J lost 5 bases, and 19 bases lay in between. The CDR3 protein is CASSTKTGPGDEQYF. The CDR3 DNA follows: TGTGCCAGCAGCACTAAGACAGGACCTGGGGACGAGCAGTACTTC.

This clonotype was detected many times. The rearrangement links TRBV29-1 to TRBJ2-1; possibly TRBD2 for D (6 bases). The CDR3 sequence is 15 residues long. The germline V gene encodes CDR1 SQVTM and CDR2 ANQGSEA. V was clipped by 4 bases and J by 1 base, with 14 bases between them. The CDR3 sequence: CSVVLGGKSYNEQFF. CDR3 coding DNA: TGCAGCGTTGTACTCGGCGGGAAGTCCTACAATGAGCAGTTCTTC.

In its sample, this clonotype was seen a few times. This chain uses TRBV19 with TRBJ2-7; 7 positions match TRBD1. Looked up from germline, CDR1 is LNHDA and CDR2 is SQIVND (reference sequence). With V trimmed by 3 bases and J by 7 bases, 12 bases remained unmatched. The CDR3 sequence is 15 residues long. CDR3 in DNA: TGTGCCAGTAGTATCGGGACAGACTATTTCCGGGAGCAGTACTTC. Protein product: CASSIGTDYFREQYF.

This clonotype was detected only a few times. This chain links TRBV27 with TRBJ2-1, with 8 nucleotides matching TRBD2. The CDR3 is made up of 18 amino acids. V trimming: 5 bases; J trimming: 0 bases; junction bases outside the gene matches: 12. From germline, CDR1 is MNHEY and CDR2 SMNVEV (reference sequence). The CDR3 sequence is CASSPRGRLAPSYNEQFF. In DNA form, the CDR3 reads TGTGCCAGCAGTCCCCGCGGGAGGCTAGCGCCCTCCTACAATGAGCAGTTCTTC.

J is TRBJ1-2 and V is TRBV7-8; D possibly corresponds to TRBD1 (5 bases). This CDR3 comprises 16 residues. The V end lost 5 bases, the J end lost 10 bases, and 26 bases lay between the germline ends. Germline CDR1 SGHVS, CDR2 FQNEAQ. The CDR3 coding sequence is TGTGCCAGCAGCCCTCAAGGGGACTCCCTTACTAACGACTACACCTTC. This translates into CASSPQGDSLTNDYTF. The whole variable domain, filled in from reference TRBV7-8 and TRBJ1-2, reads GAGVSQSPRYKVAKRGQDVALRCDPISGHVSLFWYQQALGQGPEFLTYFQNEAQLDKSGLPSDRFFAERPEGSVSTLKIQRTQQEDSAVYLCASSPQGDSLTNDYTFGSGTRLTVV.

This clonotype occurred a few times. The chain employs TRBV6-5 and TRBJ2-5; 7 nucleotides line up with TRBD1. The J call may be mistaken, given a closer DNA end match to TRBJ2-7. CDR3 length equals 15 residues. CDR1 MNHEY and CDR2 SVGAGI come from the germline V gene. DNA of the CDR3: TGTGCCAGCAGGGGGTCGGGACAGACCTCCTACGAGCAGTACTTC. Protein sequence: CASRGSGQTSYEQYF.

The chain uses TRBV20-1 and TRBJ2-3; 10 nucleotides align to TRBD2. This CDR3 has 14 amino acids. Germline loops: CDR1 DFQATT, CDR2 SNEGSKA (reference sequence). With 4 bases clipped from V and 1 base from J, the junction kept 2 bases outside the gene matches. In DNA form, the CDR3 reads TGCAGTGCTACCGGACTAGCGGGCACAGATACGCAGTATTTT. Residues: CSATGLAGTDTQYF.

This chain uses TRBV7-9 with TRBJ2-5; D is unclear. V shed 1 base and J shed 5 bases, with 14 bases lying between them. CDR3 length: 15 amino acids. In germline, CDR1 is SEHNR, CDR2 FQNEAQ (reference sequence). CDR3 region: CASSLELLGWETQYF. The CDR3 nucleotides read TGTGCCAGCAGCTTAGAGCTTTTAGGTTGGGAGACCCAGTACTTC. Full variable domain (rest looked up from reference TRBV7-9 and TRBJ2-5): DTGVSQNPRHKITKRGQNVTFRCDPISEHNRLYWYRQTLGQGPEFLTYFQNEAQLEKSRLLSDRFSAERPKGSFSTLEIQRTEQGDSAMYLCASSLELLGWETQYFGPGTRLLVL.

The chain combines TRBV15 with TRBJ2-3; no clear D. Per the germline V gene, CDR1 is LNHNV and CDR2 is YYDKDF (reference sequence). The CDR3 sequence is 17 residues long. V gave up 8 bases and J gave up 3 bases, with 24 bases separating them. The CDR3, as DNA: TGTGCCACCGGGCTAGGCGGTACCGTCCCGAGGACAGATACGCAGTATTTT. As protein: CATGLGGTVPRTDTQYF.